This TCR beta chain is from a study of molecular identifiers for immune sequencing clone quantification. TCRdb re-analysed the PCR reads in MiXCR, keeping a single row per CDR3 protein. The sample consists of about 510,000 distinct CDR3 sequences, about a fifth of them appearing once. Germline loops: CDR1 MNHEY, CDR2 SVGEGT. The CDR3 spans 14 residues. Trimming stripped 0 bases from V and 4 bases from J, with 10 bases between. The TCR sequence derives from a human donor in good health. Some libraries in this study had Jurkat cell RNA spiked in. The chain joins TRBV6-2 or TRBV6-3 to TRBJ2-7; D is unresolved. Sequenced input: naive CD8+ T cells from blood, with Jurkat cell RNA spiked in. Documented subset: FACS-sorted CD8+CD4-CCR7+CD45RA+ naive T cells. The CDR3 coding sequence is TGTGCCAGCAGTTACTCGTATCTAGTTTACGAGCAGTACTTC. Its translation: CASSYSYLVYEQYF.